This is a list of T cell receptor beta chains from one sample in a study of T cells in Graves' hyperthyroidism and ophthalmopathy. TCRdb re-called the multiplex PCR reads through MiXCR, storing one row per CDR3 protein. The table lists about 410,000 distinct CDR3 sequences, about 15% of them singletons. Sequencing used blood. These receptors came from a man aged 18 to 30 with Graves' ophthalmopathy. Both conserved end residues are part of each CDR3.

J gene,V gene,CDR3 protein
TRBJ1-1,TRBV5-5,CASSLEGSLNTEAFF
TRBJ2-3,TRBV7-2,CASTPGGGLASDTQYF
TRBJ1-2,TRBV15,CATSREWGTSKDGYTF
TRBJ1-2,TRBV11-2,CASSPSDSNYGYTF
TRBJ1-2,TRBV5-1,CASSLVRQEKGYTF
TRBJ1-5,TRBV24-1,CATSDWDSDSNQPQHF
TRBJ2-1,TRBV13,CASSRRDGSNEQFF
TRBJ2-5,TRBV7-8,CASSTGTNMGTQYF
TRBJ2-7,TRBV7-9,CASSSTGSGLYEQYF
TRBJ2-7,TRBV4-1,CASSQDGTDSYEQYF
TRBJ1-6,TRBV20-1,CSARDLGYSYNSPLHF
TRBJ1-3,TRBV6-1,CASTRAARSSGNTIYF
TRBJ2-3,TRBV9,CASSVVGQTTDTQYF